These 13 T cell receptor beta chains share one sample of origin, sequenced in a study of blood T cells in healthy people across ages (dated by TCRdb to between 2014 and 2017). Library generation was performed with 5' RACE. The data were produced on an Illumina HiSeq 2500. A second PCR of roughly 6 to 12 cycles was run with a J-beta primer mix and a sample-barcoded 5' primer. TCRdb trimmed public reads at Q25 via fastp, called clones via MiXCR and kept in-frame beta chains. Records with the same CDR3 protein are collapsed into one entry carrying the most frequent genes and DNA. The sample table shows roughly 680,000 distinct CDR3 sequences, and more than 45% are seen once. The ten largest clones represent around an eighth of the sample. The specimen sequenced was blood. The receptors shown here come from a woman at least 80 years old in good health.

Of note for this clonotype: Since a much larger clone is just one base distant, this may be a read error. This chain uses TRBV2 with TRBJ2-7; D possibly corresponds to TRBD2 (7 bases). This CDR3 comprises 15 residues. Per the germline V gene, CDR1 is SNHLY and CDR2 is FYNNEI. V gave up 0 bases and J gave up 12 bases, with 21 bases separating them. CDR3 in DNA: TGTGCCAGCAGTGAAGCGCGGGGGCGCTTAGAGACCCGGTACTTC. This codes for CASSEARGRLETRYF. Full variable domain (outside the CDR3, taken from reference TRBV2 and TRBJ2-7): EPEVTQTPSHQVTQMGQEVILRCVPISNHLYFYWYRQILGQKVEFLVSFYNNEISEKSEIFDDQFSVERPDGSNFTLKIRSTKLEDSAMYFCASSEARGRLETRYFGPGTRLTVT.

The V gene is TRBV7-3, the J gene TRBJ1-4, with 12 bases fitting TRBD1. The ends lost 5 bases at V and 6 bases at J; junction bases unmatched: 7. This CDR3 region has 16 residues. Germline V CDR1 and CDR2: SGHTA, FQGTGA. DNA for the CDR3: TGTGCCAGCAGCCCCACCGGGACAGGGGGCGATGAAAAACTGTTTTTT. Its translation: CASSPTGTGGDEKLFF.

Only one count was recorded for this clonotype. CDR3 in DNA: TGTGCCAGCAGACAGGGCTCGGCGCACTCTGGGGCCAACGTCCTGACTTTC. Amino acids: CASRQGSAHSGANVLTF. The V gene is TRBV6-1, the J gene TRBJ2-6, with D possibly TRBD1 on 6 matching bases. V was trimmed by 6 bases and J by 0 bases, leaving 15 bases between them. Germline-derived CDR1 and CDR2 are MNHNS and SASEGT. This CDR3 comprises 17 residues.

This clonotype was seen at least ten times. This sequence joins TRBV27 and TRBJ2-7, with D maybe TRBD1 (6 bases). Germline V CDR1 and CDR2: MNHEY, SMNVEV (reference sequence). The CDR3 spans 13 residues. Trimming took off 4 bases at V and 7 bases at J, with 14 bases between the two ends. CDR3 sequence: CASSSTTGWEQYF. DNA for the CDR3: TGTGCCAGCAGTTCAACGACAGGCTGGGAGCAGTACTTC.

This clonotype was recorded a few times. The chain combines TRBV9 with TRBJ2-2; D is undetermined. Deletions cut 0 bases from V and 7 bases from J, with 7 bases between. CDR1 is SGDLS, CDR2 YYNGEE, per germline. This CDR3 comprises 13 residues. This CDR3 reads CASSVASHGELFF. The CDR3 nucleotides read TGTGCCAGCAGCGTAGCGAGCCACGGGGAGCTGTTTTTT.

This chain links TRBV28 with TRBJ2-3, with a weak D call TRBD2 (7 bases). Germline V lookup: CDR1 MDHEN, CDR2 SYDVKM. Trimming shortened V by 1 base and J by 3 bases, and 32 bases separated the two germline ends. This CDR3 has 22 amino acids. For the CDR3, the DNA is TGTGCCAGCAGTTTATTCGGGGTCGTTTCGGCGGGGGCGGTTGGAGGAACAGATACGCAGTATTTT. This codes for CASSLFGVVSAGAVGGTDTQYF.

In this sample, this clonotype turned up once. The CDR3 nucleotides read TGTGCCAGCACCGCGGGGGGCGCGGGCAATTCACCCCTCCACTTT. Protein sequence: CASTAGGAGNSPLHF. The V call is TRBV25-1, the J call TRBJ1-6, with D perhaps TRBD1 (6 bases). The CDR3 spans 15 residues. Germline lookup yields CDR1 MGHDK and CDR2 SYGVNS. The germline V and J ends were trimmed by 7 bases and 7 bases, with 17 bases remaining between them.

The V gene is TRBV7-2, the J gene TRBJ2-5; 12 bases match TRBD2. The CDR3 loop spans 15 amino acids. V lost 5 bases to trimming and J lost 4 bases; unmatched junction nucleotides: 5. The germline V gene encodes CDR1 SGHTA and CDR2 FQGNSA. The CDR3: CASSKPGLAGETQYF. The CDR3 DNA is TGTGCCAGCAGCAAACCGGGACTAGCGGGAGAGACCCAGTACTTC.

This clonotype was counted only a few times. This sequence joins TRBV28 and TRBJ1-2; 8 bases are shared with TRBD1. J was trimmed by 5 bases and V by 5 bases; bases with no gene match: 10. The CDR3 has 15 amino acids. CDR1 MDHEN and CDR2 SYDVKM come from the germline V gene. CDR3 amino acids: CASSPGATGAYGYTF. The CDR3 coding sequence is TGTGCCAGCAGTCCCGGAGCGACAGGGGCATATGGCTACACCTTC.

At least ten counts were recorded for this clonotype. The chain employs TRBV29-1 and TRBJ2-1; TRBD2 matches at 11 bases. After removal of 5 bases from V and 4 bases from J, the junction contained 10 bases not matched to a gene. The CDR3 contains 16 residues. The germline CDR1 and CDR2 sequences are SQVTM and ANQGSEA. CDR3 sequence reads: CSVKRQTSGIYNEQFF. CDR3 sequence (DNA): TGCAGCGTTAAACGACAGACTAGCGGGATTTACAATGAGCAGTTCTTC.

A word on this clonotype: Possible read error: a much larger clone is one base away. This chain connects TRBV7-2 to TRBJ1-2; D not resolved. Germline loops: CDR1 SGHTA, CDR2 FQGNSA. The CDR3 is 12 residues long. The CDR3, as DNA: TGTGCCAGCAGCCCCACAAGCTATGGCCACACCTTC. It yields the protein CASSPTSYGHTF.

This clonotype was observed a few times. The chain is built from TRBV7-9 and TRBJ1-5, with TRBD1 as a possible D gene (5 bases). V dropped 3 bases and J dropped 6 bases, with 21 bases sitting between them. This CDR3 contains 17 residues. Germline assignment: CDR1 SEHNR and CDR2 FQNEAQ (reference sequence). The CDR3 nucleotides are TGTGCCAGCAGCTTGGGGGATGGGGCCGATGGGGGTCAGCCCCAGCATTTT. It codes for CASSLGDGADGGQPQHF. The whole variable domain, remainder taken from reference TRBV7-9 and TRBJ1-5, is DTGVSQNPRHKITKRGQNVTFRCDPISEHNRLYWYRQTLGQGPEFLTYFQNEAQLEKSRLLSDRFSAERPKGSFSTLEIQRTEQGDSAMYLCASSLGDGADGGQPQHFGDGTRLSIL.

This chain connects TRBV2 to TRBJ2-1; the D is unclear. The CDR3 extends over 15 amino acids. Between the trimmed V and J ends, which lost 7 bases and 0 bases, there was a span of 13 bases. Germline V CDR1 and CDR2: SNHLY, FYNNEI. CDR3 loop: CASTVRSSSYNEQFF. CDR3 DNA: TGTGCCAGCACGGTCAGGAGCAGCTCCTACAATGAGCAGTTCTTC.